A single sample is the source of the 5 T cell receptor beta chains below, sequenced in a study of regulatory T cells in long-lasting Graves disease. Assembly of TCR beta libraries relied on iRepertoire HTBI primers together with Arm-PCR of CDR3 regions. MiXCR, run by TCRdb on the multiplex PCR reads, gives a single entry per CDR3 protein. The sample includes 200,000 to 250,000 distinct CDR3 sequences, about a sixth of them seen just once. Specified time point: newly diagnosed GD, antithyroid drugs for less than 3 months. The TCR library was prepared using RNA isolated from PBMCs. The specimen comprised peripheral blood mononuclear cells (PBMCs), sampled at new diagnosis, from a patient treated with antithyroid drugs. These receptors originate from a female donor with Graves disease.

This clonotype was seen only a few times. The chain links TRBV24-1 to TRBJ2-1, with 8 bases lining up with TRBD2. The CDR3 is made up of 16 amino acids. Germline lookup yields CDR1 KGHDR and CDR2 SFDVKD. The junction had 6 bases not matched to a gene; V was cut back by 0 bases and J by 6 bases. CDR3 in DNA: TGTGCCACCAGTGATTTGAGCGGGAGTTTAACCAATGAGCAGTTCTTC. Translation: CATSDLSGSLTNEQFF.

The rearrangement uses TRBV11-2 and TRBJ2-7; tentative D call: TRBD2 (6 bases). Germline CDR1 reads SGHAT; CDR2 reads FQNNGV. The CDR3 totals 13 residues. Trimming took off 6 bases at V and 5 bases at J, with 14 bases between the two ends. CDR3 nucleotides: TGTGCCAGCAGATCCCTCGCGGGAAACGAGCAGTACTTC. This codes for CASRSLAGNEQYF.

This clonotype appeared many times. V is TRBV10-3 and J is TRBJ2-1, with no clear D. Germline V gene sequence: CDR1 ENHRY, CDR2 SYGVKD. The CDR3 covers 13 residues. V dropped 6 bases and J dropped 2 bases, with 8 bases sitting between them. CDR3 protein: CAISAIAYNEQFF. The DNA of the CDR3 is TGTGCCATCAGCGCAATTGCCTACAATGAGCAGTTCTTC.

This clonotype has at least ten counts. The rearrangement links TRBV20-1 to TRBJ2-5; TRBD2 matches at 8 bases. Germline V gene sequence: CDR1 DFQATT, CDR2 SNEGSKA (reference sequence). This CDR3 is 15 amino acids long. Trimming took 6 bases from V and 5 from J; bases not matched to a gene: 14. This CDR3 reads CSATRGSGSRETQYF. The CDR3 DNA reads as TGCAGTGCAACCCGAGGGAGCGGGAGTCGGGAGACCCAGTACTTC.

This chain links TRBV11-3 with TRBJ2-2, with D perhaps matching TRBD2 (5 bases). The CDR3 covers 16 residues. Germline loops: CDR1 SGHNT, CDR2 YENEEA. V gave up 4 bases and J gave up 0 bases, with 12 bases separating them. The chain's CDR3 is CASSSVDSSNTGELFF. CDR3 coding DNA: TGTGCCAGCAGCTCTGTGGACTCCTCGAACACCGGGGAGCTGTTTTTT.